This TCR beta chain was recorded in a study of response to subunit inactivated influenza vaccine. TCRdb re-called the RT-PCR reads through MiXCR, storing one row per CDR3 protein. Here the sample spans around 500,000 distinct CDR3 sequences, approximately 11% being singletons. The germline gives CDR1 SGDLS, CDR2 YYNGEE. The CDR3 has 15 residues. V shed 3 bases, J shed 5 bases, and the junction held 5 bases outside the gene matches. This specimen consisted of PBMCs from blood, obtained about 6 weeks after vaccination. The receptor was isolated from a man aged 50 to 60 who received an inactivated influenza vaccine. J is TRBJ2-5 and V is TRBV9; TRBD1 aligns across 12 bases. CDR3 sequence: CASSATGQGAETQYF. CDR3 in DNA: TGTGCCAGCAGCGCCACGGGACAGGGGGCTGAGACCCAGTACTTC.